The clone carrying this T cell receptor beta chain was seen a handful of times. In germline, CDR1 is SQVTM, CDR2 ANQGSEA. V was clipped by 1 base and J by 2 bases, with 9 bases between them. This CDR3 is 15 amino acids long. The data belong to a study of T cells after yellow fever vaccination. TCR cDNA, made by 5'RACE template switching, carried an added universal primer site and UMIs. TCRdb passed the 5' RACE reads through MiXCR, listing each CDR3 protein once. The sample consists of around 320,000 distinct CDR3 sequences, about 4.5% of them appearing once. This chain links TRBV29-1 with TRBJ2-6; D is perhaps TRBD1 or TRBD2 (6 bases each). Sequences were derived from PBMCs, sampled 15 days after the yellow fever booster vaccination. The clonotype was recovered from a young man who received the YFV17D yellow fever vaccine. The CDR3 region has the DNA TGCAGCGTTGAAGTAGGGGGGACTGGGGCCAACGTCCTGACTTTC. This sequence encodes CSVEVGGTGANVLTF.